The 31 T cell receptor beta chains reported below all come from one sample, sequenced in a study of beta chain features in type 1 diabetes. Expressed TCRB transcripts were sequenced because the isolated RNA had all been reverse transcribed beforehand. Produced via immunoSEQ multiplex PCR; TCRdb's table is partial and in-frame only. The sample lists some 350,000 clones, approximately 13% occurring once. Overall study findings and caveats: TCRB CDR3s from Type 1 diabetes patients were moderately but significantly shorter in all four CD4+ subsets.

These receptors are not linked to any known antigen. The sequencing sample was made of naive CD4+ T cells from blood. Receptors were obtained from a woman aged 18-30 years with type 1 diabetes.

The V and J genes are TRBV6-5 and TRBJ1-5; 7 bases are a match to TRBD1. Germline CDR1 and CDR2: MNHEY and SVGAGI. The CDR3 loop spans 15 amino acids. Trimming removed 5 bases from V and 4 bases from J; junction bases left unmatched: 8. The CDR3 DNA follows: TGTGCCAGCAGTCCCGGGACAGTCTCGAATCAGCCCCAGCATTTT. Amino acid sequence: CASSPGTVSNQPQHF.

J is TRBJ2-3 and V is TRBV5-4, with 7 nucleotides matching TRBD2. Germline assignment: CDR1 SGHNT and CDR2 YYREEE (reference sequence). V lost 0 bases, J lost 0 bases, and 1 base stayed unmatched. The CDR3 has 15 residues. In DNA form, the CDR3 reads TGTGCCAGCAGCTTGGCTAGCGGCAGCACAGATACGCAGTATTTT. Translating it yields CASSLASGSTDTQYF.

The CDR3 protein is CASSVLGQGYGYTF. The CDR3 nucleotides are TGTGCCAGCAGCGTCCTGGGACAGGGCTATGGCTACACCTTC. The chain couples TRBV9 to TRBJ1-2; 9 positions match TRBD1. J was trimmed by 4 bases and V by 2 bases; bases with no gene match: 3. The CDR3 totals 14 residues. Germline V gene sequence: CDR1 SGDLS, CDR2 YYNGEE.

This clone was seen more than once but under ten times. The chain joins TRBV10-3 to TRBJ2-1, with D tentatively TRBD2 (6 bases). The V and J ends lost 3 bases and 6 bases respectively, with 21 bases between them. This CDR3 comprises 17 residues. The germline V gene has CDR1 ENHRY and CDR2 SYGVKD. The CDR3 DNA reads TGTGCCATCAGTGACCCTAGCCGGGGTGGGGGGTCCAATGAGCAGTTCTTC. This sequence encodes CAISDPSRGGGSNEQFF.

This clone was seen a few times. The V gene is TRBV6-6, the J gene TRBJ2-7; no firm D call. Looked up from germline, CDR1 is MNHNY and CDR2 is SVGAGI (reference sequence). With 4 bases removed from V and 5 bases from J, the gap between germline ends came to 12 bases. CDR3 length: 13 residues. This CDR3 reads CASSSPNRHEQYV. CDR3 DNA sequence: TGTGCCAGCAGTTCGCCGAATAGACACGAGCAGTACGTC.

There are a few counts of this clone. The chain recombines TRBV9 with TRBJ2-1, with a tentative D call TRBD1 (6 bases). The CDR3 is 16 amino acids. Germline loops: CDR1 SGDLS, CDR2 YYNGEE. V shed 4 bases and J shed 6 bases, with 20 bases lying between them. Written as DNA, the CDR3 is TGTGCCAGCAGCCCCCCTAGCATGACCAGGGGCAATGAGCAGTTCTTC. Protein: CASSPPSMTRGNEQFF.

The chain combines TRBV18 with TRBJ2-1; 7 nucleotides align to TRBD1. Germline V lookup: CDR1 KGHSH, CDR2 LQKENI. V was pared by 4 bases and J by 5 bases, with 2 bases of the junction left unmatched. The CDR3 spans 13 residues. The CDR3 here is CASSLGQNNEQFF. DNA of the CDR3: TGTGCCAGCTCACTGGGACAGAACAATGAGCAGTTCTTC.

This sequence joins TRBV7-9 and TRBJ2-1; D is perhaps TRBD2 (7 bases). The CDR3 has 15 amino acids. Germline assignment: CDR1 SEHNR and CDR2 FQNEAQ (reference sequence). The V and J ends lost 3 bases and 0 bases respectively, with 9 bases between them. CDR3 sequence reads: CASSLAGASYNEQFF. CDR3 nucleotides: TGTGCCAGCAGCTTGGCGGGGGCCTCCTACAATGAGCAGTTCTTC. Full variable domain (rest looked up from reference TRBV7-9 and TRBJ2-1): DTGVSQNPRHKITKRGQNVTFRCDPISEHNRLYWYRQTLGQGPEFLTYFQNEAQLEKSRLLSDRFSAERPKGSFSTLEIQRTEQGDSAMYLCASSLAGASYNEQFFGPGTRLTVL.

The CDR3 reads CASSDWGLAGGTGHEQFF. DNA of the CDR3: TGTGCCAGCAGTGATTGGGGACTAGCGGGAGGGACTGGGCATGAGCAGTTCTTC. The genes are TRBV25-1 and TRBJ2-1; 16 nucleotides align to TRBD2. Trimming took 3 bases from V and 8 from J; bases not matched to a gene: 10. The CDR3 is 18 residues long. CDR1 is MGHDK, CDR2 SYGVNS, per germline.

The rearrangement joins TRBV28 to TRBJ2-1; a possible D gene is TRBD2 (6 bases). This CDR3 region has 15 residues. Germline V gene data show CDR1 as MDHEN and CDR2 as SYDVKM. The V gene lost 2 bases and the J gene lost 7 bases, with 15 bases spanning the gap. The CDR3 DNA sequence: TGTGCCAGCAGTTTAACGGGAGTTTGGAGGAATGAGCAGTTCTTC. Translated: CASSLTGVWRNEQFF.

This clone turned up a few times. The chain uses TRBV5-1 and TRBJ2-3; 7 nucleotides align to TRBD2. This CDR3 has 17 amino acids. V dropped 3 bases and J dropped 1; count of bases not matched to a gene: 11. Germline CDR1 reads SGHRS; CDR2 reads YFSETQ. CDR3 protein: CASSSGEGNPRTDTQYF. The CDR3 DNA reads TGCGCCAGCAGCTCCGGGGAGGGCAATCCACGCACAGATACGCAGTATTTT.

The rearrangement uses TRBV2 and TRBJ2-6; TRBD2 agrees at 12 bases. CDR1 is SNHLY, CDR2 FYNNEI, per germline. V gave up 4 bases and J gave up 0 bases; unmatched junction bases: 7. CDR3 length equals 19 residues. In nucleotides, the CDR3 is TGTGCCAGCAGTGCAACGCTGACTAGCGGGAGCTCTGGGGCCAACGTCCTGACTTTC. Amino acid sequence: CASSATLTSGSSGANVLTF. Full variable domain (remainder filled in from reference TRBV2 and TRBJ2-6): EPEVTQTPSHQVTQMGQEVILRCVPISNHLYFYWYRQILGQKVEFLVSFYNNEISEKSEIFDDQFSVERPDGSNFTLKIRSTKLEDSAMYFCASSATLTSGSSGANVLTFGAGSRLTVL.

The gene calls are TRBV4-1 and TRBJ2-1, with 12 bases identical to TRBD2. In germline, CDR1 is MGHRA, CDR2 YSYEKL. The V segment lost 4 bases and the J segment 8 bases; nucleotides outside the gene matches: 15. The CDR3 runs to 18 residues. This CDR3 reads CASSPLGLTSGSLDEQFF. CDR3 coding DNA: TGCGCCAGCAGCCCACTGGGACTGACTAGCGGGAGTCTGGATGAGCAGTTCTTC.

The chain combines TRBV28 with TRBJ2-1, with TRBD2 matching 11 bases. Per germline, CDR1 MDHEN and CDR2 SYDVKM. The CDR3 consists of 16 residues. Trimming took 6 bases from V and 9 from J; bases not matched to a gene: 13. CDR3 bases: TGTGCCAGCAGCCCCGGGGGTAGCGGGAGGGGGGTTGAGCAGTTCTTC. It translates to CASSPGGSGRGVEQFF.

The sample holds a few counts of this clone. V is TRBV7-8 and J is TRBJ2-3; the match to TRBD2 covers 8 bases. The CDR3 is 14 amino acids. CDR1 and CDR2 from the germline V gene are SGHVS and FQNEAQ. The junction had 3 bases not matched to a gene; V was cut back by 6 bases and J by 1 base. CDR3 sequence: CASRKLAGTDTQYF. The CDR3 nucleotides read TGTGCCAGCAGGAAACTAGCGGGCACAGATACGCAGTATTTT.

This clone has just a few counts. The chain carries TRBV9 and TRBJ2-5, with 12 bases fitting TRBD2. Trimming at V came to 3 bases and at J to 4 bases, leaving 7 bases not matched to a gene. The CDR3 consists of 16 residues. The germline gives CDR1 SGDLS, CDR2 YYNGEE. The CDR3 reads CASSAASGRAPETQYF. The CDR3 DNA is TGTGCCAGCAGCGCGGCTAGCGGGAGGGCCCCAGAGACCCAGTACTTC. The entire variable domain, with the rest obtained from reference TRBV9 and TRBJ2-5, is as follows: DSGVTQTPKHLITATGQRVTLRCSPRSGDLSVYWYQQSLDQGLQFLIQYYNGEERAKGNILERFSAQQFPDLHSELNLSSLELGDSALYFCASSAASGRAPETQYFGPGTRLLVL.

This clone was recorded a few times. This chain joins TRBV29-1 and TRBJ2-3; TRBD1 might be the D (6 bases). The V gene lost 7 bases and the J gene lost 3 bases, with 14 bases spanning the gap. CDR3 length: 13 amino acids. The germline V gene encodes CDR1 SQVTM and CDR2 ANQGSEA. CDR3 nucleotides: TGCAGCGCCGAACGTCAGGGGACAGATACGCAGTATTTT. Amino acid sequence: CSAERQGTDTQYF.

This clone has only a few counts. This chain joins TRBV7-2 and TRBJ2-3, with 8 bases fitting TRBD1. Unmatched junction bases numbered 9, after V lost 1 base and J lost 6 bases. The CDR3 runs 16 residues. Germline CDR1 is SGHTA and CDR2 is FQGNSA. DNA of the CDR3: TGTGCCAGCAGCTTAGGCTGGGACAGGTCCGTGGATACGCAGTATTTT. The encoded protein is CASSLGWDRSVDTQYF.

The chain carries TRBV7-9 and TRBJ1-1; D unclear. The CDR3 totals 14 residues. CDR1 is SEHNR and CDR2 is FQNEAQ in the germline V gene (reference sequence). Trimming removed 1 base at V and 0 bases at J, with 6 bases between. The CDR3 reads CASSLGLLNTEAFF. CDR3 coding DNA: TGTGCCAGCAGCTTAGGGCTTCTGAACACTGAAGCTTTCTTT.

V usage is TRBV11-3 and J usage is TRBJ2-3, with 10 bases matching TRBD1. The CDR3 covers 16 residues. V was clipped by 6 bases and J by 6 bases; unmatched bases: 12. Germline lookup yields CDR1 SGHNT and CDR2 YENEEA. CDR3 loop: CASRASGQGSRDTQYF. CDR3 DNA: TGTGCCAGCAGAGCCTCGGGACAGGGGAGTCGGGATACGCAGTATTTT.

The CDR3 bases are TGTGCCTGGAGCGGGGATTACGAGCAGTACTTC. Protein sequence: CAWSGDYEQYF. The chain uses TRBV30 and TRBJ2-7, with a tentative D call TRBD2 (5 bases). This CDR3 region has 11 residues. The V end lost 3 bases, the J end lost 4 bases, and 7 bases lay between the germline ends. Per germline, CDR1 GTSNPN and CDR2 SVGIG (reference sequence).

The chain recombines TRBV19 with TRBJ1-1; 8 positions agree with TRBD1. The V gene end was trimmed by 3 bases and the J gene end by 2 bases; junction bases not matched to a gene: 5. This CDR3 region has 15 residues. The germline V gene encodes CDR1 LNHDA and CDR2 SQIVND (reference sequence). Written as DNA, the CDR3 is TGTGCCAGTAGTATTCTCGGACAGGGAAACACTGAAGCTTTCTTT. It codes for CASSILGQGNTEAFF.

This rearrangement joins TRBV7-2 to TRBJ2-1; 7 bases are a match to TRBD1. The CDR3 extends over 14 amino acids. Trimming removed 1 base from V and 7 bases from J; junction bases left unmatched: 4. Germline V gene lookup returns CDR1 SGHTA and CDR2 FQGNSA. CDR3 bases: TGTGCCAGCAGCTTAGTCGACAGGGTAAATGAGCAGTTCTTC. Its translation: CASSLVDRVNEQFF. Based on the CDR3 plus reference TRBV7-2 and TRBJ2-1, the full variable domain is GAGVSQSPSNKVTEKGKDVELRCDPISGHTALYWYRQSLGQGLEFLIYFQGNSAPDKSGLPSDRFSAERTGGSVSTLTIQRTQQEDSAVYLCASSLVDRVNEQFFGPGTRLTVL.

The CDR3 spells CASSPAGGYLNYGYTF. The CDR3 DNA follows: TGTGCCAGCAGCCCCGCCGGGGGGTACCTTAACTATGGCTACACCTTC. This sequence joins TRBV7-2 and TRBJ1-2; a possible D gene is TRBD1 (5 bases). Trimming removed 5 bases from V and 1 base from J, with 17 bases in between. CDR3 length: 16 amino acids. CDR1 is SGHTA, CDR2 FQGNSA, per germline.

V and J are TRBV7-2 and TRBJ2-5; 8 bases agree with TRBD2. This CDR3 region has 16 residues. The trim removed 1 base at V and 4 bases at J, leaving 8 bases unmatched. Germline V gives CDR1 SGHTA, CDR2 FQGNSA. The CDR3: CASSLGQGGRSETQYF. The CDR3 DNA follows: TGTGCCAGCAGCTTAGGGCAAGGCGGGAGGTCAGAGACCCAGTACTTC. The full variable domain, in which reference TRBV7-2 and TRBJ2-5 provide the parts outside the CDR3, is GAGVSQSPSNKVTEKGKDVELRCDPISGHTALYWYRQSLGQGLEFLIYFQGNSAPDKSGLPSDRFSAERTGGSVSTLTIQRTQQEDSAVYLCASSLGQGGRSETQYFGPGTRLLVL.

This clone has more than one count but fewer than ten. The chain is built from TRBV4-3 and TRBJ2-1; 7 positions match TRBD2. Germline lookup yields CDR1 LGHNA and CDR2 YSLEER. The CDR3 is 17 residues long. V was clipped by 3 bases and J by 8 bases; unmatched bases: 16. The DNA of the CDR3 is TGCGCCAGCAGCCAGGAGTTGCGGGAGTGGGGAGGCGATGAGCAGTTCTTC. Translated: CASSQELREWGGDEQFF.

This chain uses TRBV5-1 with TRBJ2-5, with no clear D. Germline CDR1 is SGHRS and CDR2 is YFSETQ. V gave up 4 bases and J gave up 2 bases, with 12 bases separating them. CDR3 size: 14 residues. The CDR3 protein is CASSPGSTQETQYF. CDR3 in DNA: TGCGCCAGCAGCCCGGGTAGCACGCAAGAGACCCAGTACTTC.

CDR3 loop: CAWSGLAKNIQYF. The CDR3 region has the DNA TGTGCCTGGAGTGGTCTAGCCAAAAACATTCAGTACTTC. This sequence joins TRBV30 and TRBJ2-4; unclear D gene. Trimming left V 1 base short and J 0 bases short, with 4 bases between. The CDR3 extends over 13 amino acids. The germline V gene encodes CDR1 GTSNPN and CDR2 SVGIG (reference sequence).

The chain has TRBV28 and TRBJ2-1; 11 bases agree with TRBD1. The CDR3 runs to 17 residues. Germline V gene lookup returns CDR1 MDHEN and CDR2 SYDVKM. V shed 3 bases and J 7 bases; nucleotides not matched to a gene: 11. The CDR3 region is CASSLPAGQGAQNEQFF. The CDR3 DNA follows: TGTGCCAGCAGTTTGCCCGCCGGACAGGGGGCACAGAATGAGCAGTTCTTC.

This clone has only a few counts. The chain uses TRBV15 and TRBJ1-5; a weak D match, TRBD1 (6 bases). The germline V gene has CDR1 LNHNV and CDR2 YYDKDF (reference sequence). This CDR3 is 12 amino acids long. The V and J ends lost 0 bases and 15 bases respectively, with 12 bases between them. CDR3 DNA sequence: TGTGCCACCAGCAGAGATCGGGACACCCCGCATTTT. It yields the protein CATSRDRDTPHF.

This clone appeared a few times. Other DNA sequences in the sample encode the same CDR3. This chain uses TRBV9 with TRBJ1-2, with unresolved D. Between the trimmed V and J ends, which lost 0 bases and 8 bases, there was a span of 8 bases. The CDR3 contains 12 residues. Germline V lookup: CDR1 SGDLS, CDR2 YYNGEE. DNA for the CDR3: TGTGCCAGCAGCGTAGTTGGTGGCGGCTACACCTTC. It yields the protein CASSVVGGGYTF.